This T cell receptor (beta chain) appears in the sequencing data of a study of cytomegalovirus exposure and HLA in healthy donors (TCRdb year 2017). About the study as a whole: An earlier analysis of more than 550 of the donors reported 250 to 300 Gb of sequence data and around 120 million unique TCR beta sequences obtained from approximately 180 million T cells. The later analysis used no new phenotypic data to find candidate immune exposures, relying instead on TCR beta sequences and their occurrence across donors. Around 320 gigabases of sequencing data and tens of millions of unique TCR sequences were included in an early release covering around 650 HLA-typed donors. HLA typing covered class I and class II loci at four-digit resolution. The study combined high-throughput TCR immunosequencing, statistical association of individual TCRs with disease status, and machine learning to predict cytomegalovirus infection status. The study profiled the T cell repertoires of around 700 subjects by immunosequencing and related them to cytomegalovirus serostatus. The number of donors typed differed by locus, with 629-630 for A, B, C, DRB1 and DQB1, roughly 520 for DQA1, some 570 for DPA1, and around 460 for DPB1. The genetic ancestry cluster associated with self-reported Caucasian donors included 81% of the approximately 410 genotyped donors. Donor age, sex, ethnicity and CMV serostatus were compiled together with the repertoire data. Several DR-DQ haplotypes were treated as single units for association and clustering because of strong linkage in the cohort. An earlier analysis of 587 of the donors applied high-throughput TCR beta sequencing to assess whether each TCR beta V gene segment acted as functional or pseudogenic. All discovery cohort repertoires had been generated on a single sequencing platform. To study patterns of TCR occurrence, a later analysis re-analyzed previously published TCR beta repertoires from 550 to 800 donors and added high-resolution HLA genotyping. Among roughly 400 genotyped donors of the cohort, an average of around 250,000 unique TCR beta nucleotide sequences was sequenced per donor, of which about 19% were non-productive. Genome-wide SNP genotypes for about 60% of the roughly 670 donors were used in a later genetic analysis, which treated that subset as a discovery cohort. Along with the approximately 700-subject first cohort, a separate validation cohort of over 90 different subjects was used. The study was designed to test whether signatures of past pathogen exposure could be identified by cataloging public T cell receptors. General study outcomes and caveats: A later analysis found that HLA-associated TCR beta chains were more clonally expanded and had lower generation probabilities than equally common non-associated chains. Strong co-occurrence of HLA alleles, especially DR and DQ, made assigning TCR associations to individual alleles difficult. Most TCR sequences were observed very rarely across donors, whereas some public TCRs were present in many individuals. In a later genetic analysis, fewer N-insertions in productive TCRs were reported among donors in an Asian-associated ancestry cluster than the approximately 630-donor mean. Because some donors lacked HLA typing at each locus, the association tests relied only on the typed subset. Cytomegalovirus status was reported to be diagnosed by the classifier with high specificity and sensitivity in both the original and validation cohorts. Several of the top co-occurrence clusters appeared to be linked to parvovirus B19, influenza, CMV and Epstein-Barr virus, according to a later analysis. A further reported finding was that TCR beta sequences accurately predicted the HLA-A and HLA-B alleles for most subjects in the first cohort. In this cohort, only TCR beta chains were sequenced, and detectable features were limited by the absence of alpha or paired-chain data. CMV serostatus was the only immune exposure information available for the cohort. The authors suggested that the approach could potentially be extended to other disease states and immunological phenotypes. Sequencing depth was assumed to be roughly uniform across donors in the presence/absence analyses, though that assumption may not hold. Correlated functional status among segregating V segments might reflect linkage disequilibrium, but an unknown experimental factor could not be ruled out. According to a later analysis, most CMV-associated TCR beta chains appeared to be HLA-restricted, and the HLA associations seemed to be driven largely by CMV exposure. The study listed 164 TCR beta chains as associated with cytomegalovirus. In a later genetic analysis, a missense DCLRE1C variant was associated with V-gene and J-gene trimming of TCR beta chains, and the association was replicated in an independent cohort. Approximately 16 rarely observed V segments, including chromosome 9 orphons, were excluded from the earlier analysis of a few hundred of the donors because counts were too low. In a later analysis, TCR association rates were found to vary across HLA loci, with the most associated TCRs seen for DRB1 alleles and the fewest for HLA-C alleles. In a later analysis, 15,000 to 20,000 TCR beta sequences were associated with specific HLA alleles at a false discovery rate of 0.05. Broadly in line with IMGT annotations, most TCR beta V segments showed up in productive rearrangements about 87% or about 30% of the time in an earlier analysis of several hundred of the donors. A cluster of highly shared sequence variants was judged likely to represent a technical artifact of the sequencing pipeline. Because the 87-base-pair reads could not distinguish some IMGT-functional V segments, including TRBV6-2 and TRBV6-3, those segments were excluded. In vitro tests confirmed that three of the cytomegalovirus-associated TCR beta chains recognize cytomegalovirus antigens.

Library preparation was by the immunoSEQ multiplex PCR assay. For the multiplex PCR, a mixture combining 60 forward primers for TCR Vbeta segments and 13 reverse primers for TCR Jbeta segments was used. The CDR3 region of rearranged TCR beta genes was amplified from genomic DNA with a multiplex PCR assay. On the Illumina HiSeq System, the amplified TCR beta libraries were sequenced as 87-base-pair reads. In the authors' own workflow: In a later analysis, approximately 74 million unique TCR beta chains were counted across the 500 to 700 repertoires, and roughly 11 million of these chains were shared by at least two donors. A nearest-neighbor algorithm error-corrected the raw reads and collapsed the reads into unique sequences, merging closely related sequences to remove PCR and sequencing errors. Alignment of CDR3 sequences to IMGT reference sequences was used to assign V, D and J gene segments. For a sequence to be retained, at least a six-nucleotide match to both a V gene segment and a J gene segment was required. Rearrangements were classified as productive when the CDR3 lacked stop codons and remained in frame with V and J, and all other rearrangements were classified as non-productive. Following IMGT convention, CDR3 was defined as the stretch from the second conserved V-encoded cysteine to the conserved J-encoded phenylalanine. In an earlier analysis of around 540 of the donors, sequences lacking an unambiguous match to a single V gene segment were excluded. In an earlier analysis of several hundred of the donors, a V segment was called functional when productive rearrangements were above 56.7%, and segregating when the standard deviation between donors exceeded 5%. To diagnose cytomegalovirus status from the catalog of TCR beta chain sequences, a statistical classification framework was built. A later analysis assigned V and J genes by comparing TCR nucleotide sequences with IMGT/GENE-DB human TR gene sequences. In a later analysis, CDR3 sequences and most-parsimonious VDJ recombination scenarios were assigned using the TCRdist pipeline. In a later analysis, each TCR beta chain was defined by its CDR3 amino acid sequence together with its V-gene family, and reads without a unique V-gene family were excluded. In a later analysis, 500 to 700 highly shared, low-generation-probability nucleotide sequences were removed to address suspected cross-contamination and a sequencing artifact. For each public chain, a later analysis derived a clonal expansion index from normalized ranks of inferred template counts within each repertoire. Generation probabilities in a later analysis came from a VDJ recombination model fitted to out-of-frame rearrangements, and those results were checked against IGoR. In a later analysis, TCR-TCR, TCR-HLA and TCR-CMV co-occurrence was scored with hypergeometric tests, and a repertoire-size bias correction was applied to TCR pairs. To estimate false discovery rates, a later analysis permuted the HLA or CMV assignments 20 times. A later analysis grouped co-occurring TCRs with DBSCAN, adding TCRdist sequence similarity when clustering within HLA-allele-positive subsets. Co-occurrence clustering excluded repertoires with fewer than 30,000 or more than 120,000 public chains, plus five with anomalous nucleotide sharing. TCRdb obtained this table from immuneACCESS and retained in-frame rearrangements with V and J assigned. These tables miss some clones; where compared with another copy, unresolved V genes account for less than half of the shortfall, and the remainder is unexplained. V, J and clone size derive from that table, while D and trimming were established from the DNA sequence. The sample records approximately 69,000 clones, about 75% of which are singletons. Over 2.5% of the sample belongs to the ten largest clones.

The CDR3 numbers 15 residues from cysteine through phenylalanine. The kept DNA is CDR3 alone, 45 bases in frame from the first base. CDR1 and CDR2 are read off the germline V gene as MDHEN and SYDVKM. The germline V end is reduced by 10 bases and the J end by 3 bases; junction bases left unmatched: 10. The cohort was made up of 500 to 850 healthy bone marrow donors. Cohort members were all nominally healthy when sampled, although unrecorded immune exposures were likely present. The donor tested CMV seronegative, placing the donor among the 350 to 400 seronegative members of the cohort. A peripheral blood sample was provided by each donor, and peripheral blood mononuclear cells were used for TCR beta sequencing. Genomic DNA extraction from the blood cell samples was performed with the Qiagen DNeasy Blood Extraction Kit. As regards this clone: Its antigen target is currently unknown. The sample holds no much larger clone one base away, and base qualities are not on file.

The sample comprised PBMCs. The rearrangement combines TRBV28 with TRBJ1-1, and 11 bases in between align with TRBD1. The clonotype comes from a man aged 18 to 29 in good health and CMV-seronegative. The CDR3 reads CATVGQGASDTEAFF. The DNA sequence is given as TGTGCCACCGTAGGACAGGGGGCATCGGACACTGAAGCTTTCTTT.